This T cell receptor (beta chain) was documented in a study of T cells after yellow fever vaccination. TCRdb re-called the 5' RACE reads with MiXCR, one entry per CDR3 protein. The sample comprises 500,000 to 700,000 distinct CDR3 sequences, over 15% of which are singletons, and over 11% rests with the top ten. There are a few counts of this clonotype. The sample consisted of PBMCs, taken 15 days after the yellow fever booster vaccination. The clonotype comes from a man aged 25-45 years who received the YFV17D yellow fever vaccine.

CDR3 coding DNA: TGCAGTGCGTCCGGGGGAGGCCCTGGCATTCAGTACTTC. Translating it yields CSASGGGPGIQYF. The chain employs TRBV20-1 and TRBJ2-4, with D tentatively TRBD2 (6 bases). The germline V gene has CDR1 DFQATT and CDR2 SNEGSKA (reference sequence). V lost 6 bases and J 9 bases, leaving 18 bases between the germline ends. The CDR3 totals 13 residues.